The sequence of this TCR beta chain was determined in a study of identical twins. Study results and limitations: Where beta out-of-frame sequences were concerned, excess twin sharing was weaker. A cross-sectional statistical analysis, not follow-up of the same donors, supported the conclusions. Alpha sequences that were out-of-frame and twin-shared showed an excess of low generation probability.

As to this clonotype: Its antigen is currently unknown.

CDR1 and CDR2 (germline): DFQATT, SNEGSKA (reference sequence). The CDR3 is made up of 14 amino acids. The trim removed 3 bases at V and 7 bases at J, leaving 7 bases unmatched. A universal primer site was added by template switching, and unique molecular identifiers were carried by the cDNA. Each CDR3 protein gets one entry after TCRdb re-called the 5' RACE reads with MiXCR. The sample yields about 1.7 million distinct CDR3 sequences, 25% to 35% seen once. Specimen: cord blood. V is TRBV20-1 and J is TRBJ2-1, with TRBD2 matching 9 bases. The TCR comes from a newborn girl in good health. CDR3 nucleotide sequence: TGCAGTGCTAGCCCACTAGCGGGCCAAAATGAGCAGTTCTTC. Translation gives CSASPLAGQNEQFF.